This paragraph covers one T cell receptor beta chain sequence. The source of the sample is a study of blood T cell repertoires in COVID-19. In the study overall: Acute and convalescent COVID-19 samples came from the United States, Italy and Spain. From T cells, B-cell-depleted T cells, or PBMCs came the material, which was cDNA or gDNA.

Germline CDR1 SGHTA, CDR2 FQGNSA. The J segment lost 4 bases and the V segment lost 8 bases, leaving 7 bases of the junction unmatched. The CDR3 has 15 amino acids. Profiled with immunoSEQ multiplex PCR; TCRdb holds only in-frame clones, not every one. The sample contains a few hundred thousand clones, 84% of which appear only once. Specimen: peripheral blood. This chain uses TRBV7-2 with TRBJ2-1; 11 nucleotides align to TRBD2. The TCR comes from an elderly woman with active or convalescent COVID-19. CDR3 nucleotides: TGTGCCAGCGGCAAGACTAGCGGGACTTACAATGAGCAGTTCTTC. Translated, it gives CASGKTSGTYNEQFF. The whole variable domain, remainder taken from reference TRBV7-2 and TRBJ2-1, is GAGVSQSPSNKVTEKGKDVELRCDPISGHTALYWYRQSLGQGLEFLIYFQGNSAPDKSGLPSDRFSAERTGGSVSTLTIQRTQQEDSAVYLCASGKTSGTYNEQFFGPGTRLTVL.